This TCR beta chain comes out of a study of T cell responses to AZD1222 COVID-19 vaccine. Turning to the study itself: Second doses were pooled across both intervals (about 4 or about 12 weeks). Study-wide findings and caveats: Reportedly, close to half of spike-specific TCRs are directed against unmutated variant regions. No repertoire was sampled before or during the peak T cell response, only after it.

About this clone: Its antigen is as yet unknown.

Germline CDR1 SGDLS, CDR2 YYNGEE. The CDR3 covers 16 residues. Trimming at V came to 4 bases and at J to 4 bases, leaving 12 bases not matched to a gene. Here immunoSEQ multiplex PCR was the method, and the copy in TCRdb shows in-frame clones only, minus some. The repertoire has 150,000 to 200,000 clones, 85% to 90% of them found once; the top ten carry approximately 1.6%. V is TRBV9 and J is TRBJ1-1, with 8 bases identical to TRBD1. This clonotype was obtained from an adult in good health. The material was peripheral blood, obtained on day 0 of AZD1222 vaccination. The CDR3 sequence is CASSTTGGPGSTEAFF. The CDR3 DNA reads TGTGCCAGCAGCACAACAGGGGGACCGGGCAGCACTGAAGCTTTCTTT. The variable domain in full, completed from reference TRBV9 and TRBJ1-1, reads DSGVTQTPKHLITATGQRVTLRCSPRSGDLSVYWYQQSLDQGLQFLIQYYNGEERAKGNILERFSAQQFPDLHSELNLSSLELGDSALYFCASSTTGGPGSTEAFFGQGTRLTVV.